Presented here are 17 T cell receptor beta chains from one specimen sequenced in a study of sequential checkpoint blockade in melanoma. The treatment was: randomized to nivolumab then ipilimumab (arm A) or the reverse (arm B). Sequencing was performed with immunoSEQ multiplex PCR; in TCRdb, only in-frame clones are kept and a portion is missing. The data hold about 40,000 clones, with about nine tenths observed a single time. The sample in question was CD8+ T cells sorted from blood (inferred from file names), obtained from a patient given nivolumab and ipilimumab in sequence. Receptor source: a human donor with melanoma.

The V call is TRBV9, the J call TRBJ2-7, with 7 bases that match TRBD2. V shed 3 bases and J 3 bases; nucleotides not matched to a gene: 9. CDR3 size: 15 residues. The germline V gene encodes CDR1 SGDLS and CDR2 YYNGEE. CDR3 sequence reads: CASSESGLRDYEQYF. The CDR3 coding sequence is TGTGCCAGCAGCGAGTCGGGACTACGAGACTACGAGCAGTACTTC.

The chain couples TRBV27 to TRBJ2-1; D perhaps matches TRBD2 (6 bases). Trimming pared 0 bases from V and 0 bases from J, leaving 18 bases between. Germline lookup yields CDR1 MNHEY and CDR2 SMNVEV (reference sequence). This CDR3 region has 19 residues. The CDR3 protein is CASSLSGPGEVISYNEQFF. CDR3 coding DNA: TGTGCCAGCAGTTTATCGGGGCCGGGAGAGGTTATCTCCTACAATGAGCAGTTCTTC.

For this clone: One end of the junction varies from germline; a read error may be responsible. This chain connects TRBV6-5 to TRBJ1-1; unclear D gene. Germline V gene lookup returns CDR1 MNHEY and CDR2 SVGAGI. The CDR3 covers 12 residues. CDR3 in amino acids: CAGSYGGIEAFF. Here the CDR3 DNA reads TGTGCCGGCAGTTATGGCGGAATCGAAGCTTTCTTT.

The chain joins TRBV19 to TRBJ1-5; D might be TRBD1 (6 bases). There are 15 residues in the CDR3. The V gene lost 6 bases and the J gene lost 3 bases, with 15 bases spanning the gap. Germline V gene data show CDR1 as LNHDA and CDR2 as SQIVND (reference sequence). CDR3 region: CASSLVDSSNQPQHF. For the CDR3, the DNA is TGTGCCAGTAGCCTGGTGGACAGCTCCAATCAGCCCCAGCATTTT.

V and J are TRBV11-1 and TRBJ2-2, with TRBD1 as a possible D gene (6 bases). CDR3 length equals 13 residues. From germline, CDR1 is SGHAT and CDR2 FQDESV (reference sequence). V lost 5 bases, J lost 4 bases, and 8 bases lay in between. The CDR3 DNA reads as TGTGCCAGCAGCCCCAGGGGCACCGGGGAGCTGTTTTTT. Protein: CASSPRGTGELFF.

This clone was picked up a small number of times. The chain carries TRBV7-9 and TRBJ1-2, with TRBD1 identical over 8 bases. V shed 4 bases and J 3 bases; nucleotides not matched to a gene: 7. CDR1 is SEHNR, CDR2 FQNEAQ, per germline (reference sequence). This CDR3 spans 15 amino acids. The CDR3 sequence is CASSSPRGQDYGYTF. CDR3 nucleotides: TGTGCCAGCAGCTCCCCCAGGGGGCAGGACTATGGCTACACCTTC.

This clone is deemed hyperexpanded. The CDR3, as DNA: TGTGCCAGTAGTATGGTCGCGTCAGGGATTGAGCAGTTCTTC. It translates to CASSMVASGIEQFF. The chain links TRBV19 to TRBJ2-1; a weak D match, TRBD1 (5 bases). Germline-derived CDR1 and CDR2 are LNHDA and SQIVND (reference sequence). The length of the CDR3 is 14 residues. The ends were cut back, 3 bases at V and 9 bases at J, with 15 bases in the middle.

CDR3 protein: CASSPFRQGAHEQYF. The CDR3 DNA reads TGCGCCAGCAGTCCATTTCGACAGGGGGCCCACGAGCAGTACTTC. J is TRBJ2-5 and V is TRBV23-1; 10 bases align to TRBD1. The end of the DNA aligns better with TRBJ2-7, so the J call may be wrong. TRBV23-1 is classed as an ORF, of uncertain function. CDR3 length equals 15 residues.

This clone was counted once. The CDR3 DNA reads TGTGCCAGCAGTTACAACAGGGCCTCTAACTATGGCTACACCTTC. Its translation is CASSYNRASNYGYTF. The chain joins TRBV6-6 to TRBJ1-2, with a possible D match to TRBD1 (6 bases). Trimming took 2 bases from V and 0 from J, leaving 10 bases between them. CDR1 is MNHNY, CDR2 SVGAGI, per germline (reference sequence). This CDR3 comprises 15 residues.

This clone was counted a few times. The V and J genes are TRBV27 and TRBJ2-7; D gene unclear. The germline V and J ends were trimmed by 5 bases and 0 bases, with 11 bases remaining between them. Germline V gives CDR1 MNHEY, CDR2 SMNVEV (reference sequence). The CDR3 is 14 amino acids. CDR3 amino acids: CASSPTSGSYEQYF. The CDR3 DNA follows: TGTGCCAGCAGTCCAACGTCGGGCTCCTACGAGCAGTACTTC.

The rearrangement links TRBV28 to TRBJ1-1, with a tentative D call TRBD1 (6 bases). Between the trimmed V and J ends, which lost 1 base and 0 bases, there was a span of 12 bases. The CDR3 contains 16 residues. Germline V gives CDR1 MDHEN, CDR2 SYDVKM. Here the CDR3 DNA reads TGTGCCAGCAGTTTATATGTAGGGGACATGAACACTGAAGCTTTCTTT. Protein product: CASSLYVGDMNTEAFF.

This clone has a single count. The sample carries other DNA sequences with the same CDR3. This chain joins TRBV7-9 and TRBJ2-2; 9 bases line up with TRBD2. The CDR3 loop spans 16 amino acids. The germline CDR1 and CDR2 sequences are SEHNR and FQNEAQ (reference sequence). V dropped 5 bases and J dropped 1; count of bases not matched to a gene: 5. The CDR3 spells CASSPLTSGNTGELFF. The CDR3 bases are TGTGCCAGCAGCCCGCTGACTAGCGGGAACACCGGGGAGCTGTTTTTT. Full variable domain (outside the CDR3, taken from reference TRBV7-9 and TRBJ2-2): DTGVSQNPRHKITKRGQNVTFRCDPISEHNRLYWYRQTLGQGPEFLTYFQNEAQLEKSRLLSDRFSAERPKGSFSTLEIQRTEQGDSAMYLCASSPLTSGNTGELFFGEGSRLTVL.

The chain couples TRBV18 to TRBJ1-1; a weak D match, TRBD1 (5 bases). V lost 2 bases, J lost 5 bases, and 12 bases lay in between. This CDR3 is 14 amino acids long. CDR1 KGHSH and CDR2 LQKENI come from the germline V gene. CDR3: CASSPSGVGTEAFF. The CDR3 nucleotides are TGTGCCAGCTCACCATCGGGGGTAGGGACTGAAGCTTTCTTT.

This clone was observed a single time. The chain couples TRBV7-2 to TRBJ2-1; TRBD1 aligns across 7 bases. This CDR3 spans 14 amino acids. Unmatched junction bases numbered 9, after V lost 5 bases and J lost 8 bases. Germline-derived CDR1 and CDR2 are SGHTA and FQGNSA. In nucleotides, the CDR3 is TGTGCCAGCAGCAATAGGACAGGACCGTATGAGCAGTTCTTC. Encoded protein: CASSNRTGPYEQFF.

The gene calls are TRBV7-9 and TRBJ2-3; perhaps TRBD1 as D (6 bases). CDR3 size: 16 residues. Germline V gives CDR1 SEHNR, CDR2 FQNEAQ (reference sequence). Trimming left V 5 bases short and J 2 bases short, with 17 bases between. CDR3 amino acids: CASSPKQGPNTDTQYF. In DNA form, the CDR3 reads TGTGCCAGCAGCCCGAAACAGGGCCCAAACACAGATACGCAGTATTTT.

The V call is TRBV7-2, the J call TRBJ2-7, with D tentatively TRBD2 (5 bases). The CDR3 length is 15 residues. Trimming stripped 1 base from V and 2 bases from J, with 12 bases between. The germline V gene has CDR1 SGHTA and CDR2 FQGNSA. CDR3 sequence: CASSLVNSATYEQYF. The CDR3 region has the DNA TGTGCCAGCAGCTTAGTCAATAGCGCAACCTACGAGCAGTACTTC.

CDR3 in DNA: TGTGCCAGCAGCGCGTTGGTGGACTATGGCTACACCTTC. Translation gives CASSALVDYGYTF. The rearrangement joins TRBV5-4 to TRBJ1-2, with no clear D. Germline loops: CDR1 SGHNT, CDR2 YYREEE (reference sequence). The CDR3 is 13 residues long. Trimming left V 4 bases short and J 3 bases short, with 10 bases between.